These T cell receptor beta chains were read from a single sample in a study of T cells in Graves' hyperthyroidism and ophthalmopathy. TCRdb reanalysed the multiplex PCR reads using MiXCR and keeps one entry per CDR3 protein. The profile shows some 500,000 distinct CDR3 sequences, around 22% of them singletons. The specimen was blood. The receptors were gathered from a woman aged 30 to 39 with Graves' ophthalmopathy. The CDR3 runs from the conserved cysteine through the conserved F or W. D genes are given only for firm matches. Rows may omit the clone size; those that give it use once, few, many or a size class.

-,18,TRBV6-2/TRBV6-3,TRBJ1-2,-,TGTGCCAGCAGTTCCCTTTACCAAGGGACGGAACTTAACTATGGCTACACCTTC,CASSSLYQGTELNYGYTF
TRBD1,12,TRBV28,TRBJ1-2,-,TGTGCCAGCTGCGACAGGGAGTATGGCTACACCTTC,CASCDREYGYTF
TRBD2,17,TRBV15,TRBJ2-7,-,TGTGCCACCAGCAGTTTCGCGGGGGGGACAGCCTCCTACGAGCAGTACTTC,CATSSFAGGTASYEQYF
-,15,TRBV13,TRBJ1-1,many,TGTGCCAGCAGCCCTAGTGGACGGGAGTTCACTGAAGCTTTCTTT,CASSPSGREFTEAFF
-,18,TRBV18,TRBJ2-2,few,TGTGCCAGCTCACCTGCTTTCGTCCGGGCTACCTCACCCGGGGAGCTGTTTTTT,CASSPAFVRATSPGELFF
TRBD1,15,TRBV12-5,TRBJ2-7,many,TGTGCTAGTGCTGGATGGGACAGGGGGCTGTACGAGCAGTACTTC,CASAGWDRGLYEQYF
-,13,TRBV2,TRBJ1-3,-,TGTGCCAGCATAGGCAGGGCCGGAAACACCATATATTTT,CASIGRAGNTIYF
TRBD2,15,TRBV24-1,TRBJ2-7,few,TGTGCCACCGCCGGTCCGGGCGGGAGAGGGTACGAGCAGTACTTC,CATAGPGGRGYEQYF
-,15,TRBV7-2,TRBJ2-7,few,TGTGCCAGCAGCTTAGGGGGAAGCGGGTCCTACGAGCAGTACTTC,CASSLGGSGSYEQYF
-,14,TRBV2,TRBJ1-5,-,TGTGCCAGCAGGGACGATAGGGGCAATCAGCCCCAGCATTTT,CASRDDRGNQPQHF
-,12,TRBV6-1,TRBJ2-3,many,TGTGCCAGCACCCCAGCAAGAGATACGCAGTATTTT,CASTPARDTQYF
-,13,TRBV12-3/TRBV12-4,TRBJ1-6,-,TGTGCCAGCAGTTACGTCGGTGACTCACCCCTCCACTTT,CASSYVGDSPLHF
-,13,TRBV6-5,TRBJ1-2,many,TGTGCCAGCAGTCCAATCTTCTCGTATGGCTACACCTTC,CASSPIFSYGYTF